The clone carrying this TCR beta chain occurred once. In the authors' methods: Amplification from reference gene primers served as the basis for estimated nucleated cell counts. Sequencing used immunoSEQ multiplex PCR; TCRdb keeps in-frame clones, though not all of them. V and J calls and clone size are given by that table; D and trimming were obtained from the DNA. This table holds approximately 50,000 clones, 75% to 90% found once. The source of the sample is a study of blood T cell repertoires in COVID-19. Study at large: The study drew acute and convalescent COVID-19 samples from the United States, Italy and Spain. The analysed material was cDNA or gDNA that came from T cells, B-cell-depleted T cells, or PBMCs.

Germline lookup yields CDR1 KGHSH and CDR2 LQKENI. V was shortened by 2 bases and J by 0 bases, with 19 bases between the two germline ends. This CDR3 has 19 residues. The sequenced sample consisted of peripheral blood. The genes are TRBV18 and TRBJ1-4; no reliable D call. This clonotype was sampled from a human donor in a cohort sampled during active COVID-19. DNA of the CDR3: TGTGCCAGCTCACCATCACGACCTAGAGGGATATCAACTAATGAAAAACTGTTTTTT. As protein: CASSPSRPRGISTNEKLFF.